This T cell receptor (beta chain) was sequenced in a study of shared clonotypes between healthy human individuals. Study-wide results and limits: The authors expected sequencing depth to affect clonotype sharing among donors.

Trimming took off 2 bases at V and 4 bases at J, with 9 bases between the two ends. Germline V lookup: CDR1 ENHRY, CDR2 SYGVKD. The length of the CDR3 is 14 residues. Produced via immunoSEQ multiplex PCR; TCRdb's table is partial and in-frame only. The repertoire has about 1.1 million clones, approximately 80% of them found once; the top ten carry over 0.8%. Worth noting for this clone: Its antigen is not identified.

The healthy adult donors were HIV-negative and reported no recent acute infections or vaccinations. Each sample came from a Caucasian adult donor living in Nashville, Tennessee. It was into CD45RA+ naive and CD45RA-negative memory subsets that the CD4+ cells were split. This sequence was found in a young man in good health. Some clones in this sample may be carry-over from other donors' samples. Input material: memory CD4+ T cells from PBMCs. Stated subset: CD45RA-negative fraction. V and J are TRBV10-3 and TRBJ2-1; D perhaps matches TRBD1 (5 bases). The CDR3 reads CAISEVAGYNEQFF. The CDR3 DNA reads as TGTGCCATCAGTGAGGTGGCAGGGTACAATGAGCAGTTCTTC.